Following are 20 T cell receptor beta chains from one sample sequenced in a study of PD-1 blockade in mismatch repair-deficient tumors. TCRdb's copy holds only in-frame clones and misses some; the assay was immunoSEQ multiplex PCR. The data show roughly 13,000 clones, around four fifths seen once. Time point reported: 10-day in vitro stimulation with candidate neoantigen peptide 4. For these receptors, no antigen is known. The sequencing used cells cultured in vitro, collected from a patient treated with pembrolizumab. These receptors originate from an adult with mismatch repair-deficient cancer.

CDR3 protein: CASSLTWDRGYEQYF. DNA for the CDR3: TGTGCCAGCAGCTTAACCTGGGACAGGGGCTACGAGCAGTACTTC. The V gene is TRBV7-2, the J gene TRBJ2-7; 10 bases match TRBD1. There are 15 residues in the CDR3. V gave up 2 bases and J gave up 3 bases; unmatched junction bases: 4. Germline V CDR1 and CDR2: SGHTA, FQGNSA.

The CDR3 loop is CASSPLWASEQYF. The CDR3 nucleotides are TGTGCCAGCAGCCCCCTTTGGGCTAGCGAGCAGTACTTC. The rearrangement uses TRBV7-9 and TRBJ2-7; D is uncertain. The CDR3 runs 13 residues. V was clipped by 5 bases and J by 6 bases, with 14 bases between them. Looked up from germline, CDR1 is SEHNR and CDR2 is FQNEAQ (reference sequence).

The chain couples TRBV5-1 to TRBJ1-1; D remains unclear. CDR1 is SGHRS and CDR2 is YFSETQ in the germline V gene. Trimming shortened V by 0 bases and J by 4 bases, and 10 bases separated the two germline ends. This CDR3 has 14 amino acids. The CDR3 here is CASSLVASGTEAFF. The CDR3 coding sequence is TGCGCCAGCAGCTTGGTCGCGAGCGGCACTGAAGCTTTCTTT.

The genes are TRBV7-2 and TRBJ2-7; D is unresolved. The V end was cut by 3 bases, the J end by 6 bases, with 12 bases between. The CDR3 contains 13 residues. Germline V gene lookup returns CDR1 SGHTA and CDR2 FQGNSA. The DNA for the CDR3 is TGTGCCAGCAGCTTCTTTGAGGTGGGCGAGCAGTACTTC. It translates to CASSFFEVGEQYF.

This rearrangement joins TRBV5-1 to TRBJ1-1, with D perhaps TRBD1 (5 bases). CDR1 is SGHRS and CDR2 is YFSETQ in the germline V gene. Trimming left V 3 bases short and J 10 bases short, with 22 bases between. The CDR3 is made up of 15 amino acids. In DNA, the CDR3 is TGCGCCAGCAGCTCTGAGTCGGCAGGGAGCCGCGGAGCTTTCTTT. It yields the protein CASSSESAGSRGAFF.

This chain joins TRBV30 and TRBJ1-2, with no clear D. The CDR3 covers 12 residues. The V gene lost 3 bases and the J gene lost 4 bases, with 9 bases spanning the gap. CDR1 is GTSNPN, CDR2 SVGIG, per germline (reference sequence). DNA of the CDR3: TGTGCCTGGAGCCTGGAGGGCTATGGCTACACCTTC. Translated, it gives CAWSLEGYGYTF.

CDR3 amino acids: CATPGVTSTDTQYF. CDR3 bases: TGTGCCACGCCGGGAGTTACTAGCACAGATACGCAGTATTTT. This chain uses TRBV2 with TRBJ2-3, with a tentative D call TRBD2 (6 bases). This CDR3 spans 14 amino acids. V lost 10 bases and J 0 bases, leaving 14 bases between the germline ends. Per germline, CDR1 SNHLY and CDR2 FYNNEI.

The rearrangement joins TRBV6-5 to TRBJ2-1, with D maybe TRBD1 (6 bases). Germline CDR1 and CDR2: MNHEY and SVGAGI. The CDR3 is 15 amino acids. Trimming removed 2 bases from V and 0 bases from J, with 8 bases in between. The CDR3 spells CASSYQGSSYNEQFF. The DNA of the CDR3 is TGTGCCAGCAGTTACCAGGGGAGCTCCTACAATGAGCAGTTCTTC.

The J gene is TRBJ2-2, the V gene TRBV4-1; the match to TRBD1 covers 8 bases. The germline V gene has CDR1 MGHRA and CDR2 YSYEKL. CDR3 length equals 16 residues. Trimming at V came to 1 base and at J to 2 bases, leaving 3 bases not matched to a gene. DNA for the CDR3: TGCGCCAGCAGCCAAGGGACAGGGCTTAACACCGGGGAGCTGTTTTTT. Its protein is CASSQGTGLNTGELFF.

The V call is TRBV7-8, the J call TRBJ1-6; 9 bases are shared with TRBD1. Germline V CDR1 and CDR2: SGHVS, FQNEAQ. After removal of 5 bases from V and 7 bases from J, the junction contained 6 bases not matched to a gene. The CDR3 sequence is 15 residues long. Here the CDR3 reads CASSEQGAKNSPLHF. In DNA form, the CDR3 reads TGTGCCAGCAGCGAACAGGGGGCGAAGAATTCACCCCTCCACTTT.

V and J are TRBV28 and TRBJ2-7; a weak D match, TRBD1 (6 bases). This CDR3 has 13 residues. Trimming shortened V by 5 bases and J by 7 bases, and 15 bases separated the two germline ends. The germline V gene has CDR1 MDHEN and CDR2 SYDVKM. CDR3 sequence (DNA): TGTGCCAGCAGTACTCCAGGGGCGTGGGAGCAGTACTTC. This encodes CASSTPGAWEQYF.

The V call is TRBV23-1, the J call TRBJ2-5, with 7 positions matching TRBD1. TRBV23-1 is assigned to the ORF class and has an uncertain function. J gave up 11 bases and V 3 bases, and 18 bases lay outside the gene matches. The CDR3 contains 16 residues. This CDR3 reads CASSHPDRERTWEQYF. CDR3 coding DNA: TGCGCCAGCAGTCATCCCGACAGGGAAAGGACGTGGGAGCAGTACTTC.

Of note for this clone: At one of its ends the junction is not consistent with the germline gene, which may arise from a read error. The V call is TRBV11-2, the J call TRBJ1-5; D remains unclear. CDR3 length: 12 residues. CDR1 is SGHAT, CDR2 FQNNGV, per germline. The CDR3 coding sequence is TGTGCCAGCAGAAAAGGCCATCAACCCCAGCATTTT. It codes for CASRKGHQPQHF.

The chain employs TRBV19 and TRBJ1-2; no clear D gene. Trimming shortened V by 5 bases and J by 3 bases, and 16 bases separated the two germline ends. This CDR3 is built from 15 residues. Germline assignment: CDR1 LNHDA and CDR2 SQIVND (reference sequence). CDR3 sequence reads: CASSSPGVRYYGYTF. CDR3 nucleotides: TGTGCCAGTAGTTCCCCAGGCGTTCGGTACTATGGCTACACCTTC.

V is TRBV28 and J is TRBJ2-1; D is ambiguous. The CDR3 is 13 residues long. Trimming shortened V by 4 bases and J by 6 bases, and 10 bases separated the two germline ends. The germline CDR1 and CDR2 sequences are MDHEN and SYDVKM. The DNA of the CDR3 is TGTGCCAGCAGTTCGCACCCATCCAATGAGCAGTTCTTC. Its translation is CASSSHPSNEQFF.

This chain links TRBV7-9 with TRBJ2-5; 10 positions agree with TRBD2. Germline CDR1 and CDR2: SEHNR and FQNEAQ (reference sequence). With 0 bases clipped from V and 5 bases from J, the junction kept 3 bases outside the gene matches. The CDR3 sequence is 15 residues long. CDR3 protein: CASSLALAGVETQYF. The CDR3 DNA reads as TGTGCCAGCAGCTTAGCTCTAGCGGGAGTCGAGACCCAGTACTTC.

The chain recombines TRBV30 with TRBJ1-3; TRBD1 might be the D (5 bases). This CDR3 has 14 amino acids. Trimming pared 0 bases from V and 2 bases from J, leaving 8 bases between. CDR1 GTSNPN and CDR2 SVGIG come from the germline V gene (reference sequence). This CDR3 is CAWSVPGAGNTIYF. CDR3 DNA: TGTGCCTGGAGTGTACCGGGGGCTGGAAACACCATATATTTT.

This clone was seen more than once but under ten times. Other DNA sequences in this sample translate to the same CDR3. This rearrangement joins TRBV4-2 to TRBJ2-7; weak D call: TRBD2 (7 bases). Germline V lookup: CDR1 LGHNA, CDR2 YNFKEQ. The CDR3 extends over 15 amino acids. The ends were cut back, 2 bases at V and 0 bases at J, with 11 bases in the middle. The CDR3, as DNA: TGTGCCAGCAGCCAAAATAGGGGGGGCTCCTACGAGCAGTACTTC. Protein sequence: CASSQNRGGSYEQYF.

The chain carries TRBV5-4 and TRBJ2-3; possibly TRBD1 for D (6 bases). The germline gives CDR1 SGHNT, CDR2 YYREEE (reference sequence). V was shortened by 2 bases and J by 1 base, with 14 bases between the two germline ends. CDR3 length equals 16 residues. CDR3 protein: CASSFPGAEGTDTQYF. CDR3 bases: TGTGCCAGCAGCTTTCCAGGGGCGGAGGGCACAGATACGCAGTATTTT.

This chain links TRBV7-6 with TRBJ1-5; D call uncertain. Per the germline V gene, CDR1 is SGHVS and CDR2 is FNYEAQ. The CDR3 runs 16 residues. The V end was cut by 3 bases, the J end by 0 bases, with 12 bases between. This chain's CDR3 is CASSFGRDYSNQPQHF. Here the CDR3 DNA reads TGTGCCAGCAGCTTCGGGAGAGATTATAGCAATCAGCCCCAGCATTTT.